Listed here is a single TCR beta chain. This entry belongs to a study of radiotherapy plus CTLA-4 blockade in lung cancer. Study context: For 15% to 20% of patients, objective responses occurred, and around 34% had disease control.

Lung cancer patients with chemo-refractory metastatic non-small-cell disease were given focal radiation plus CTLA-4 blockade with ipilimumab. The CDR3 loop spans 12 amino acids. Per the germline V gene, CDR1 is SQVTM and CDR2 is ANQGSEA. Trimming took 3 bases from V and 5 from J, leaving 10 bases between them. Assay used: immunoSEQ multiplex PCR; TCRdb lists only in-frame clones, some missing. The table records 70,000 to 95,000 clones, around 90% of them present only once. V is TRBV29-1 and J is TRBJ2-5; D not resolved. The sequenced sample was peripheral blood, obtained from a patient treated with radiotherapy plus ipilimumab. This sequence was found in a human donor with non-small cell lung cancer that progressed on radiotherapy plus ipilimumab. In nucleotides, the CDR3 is TGCAGCGTTGACAGAGTCCGGGAGACCCAGTACTTC. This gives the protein CSVDRVRETQYF.